A single sample gave rise to the 8 T cell receptor beta chains below, sequenced in a study of CD8+CD57+ T cells in acquired aplastic anemia. Investigators profiled TCR beta VDJ and CDR3 from genomic DNA template. TCRdb reprocessed the reads via MiXCR and lists one record per CDR3 protein. The repertoire includes around 200,000 distinct CDR3 sequences, around half of them detected once, and 15% to 20% sits in the top ten. The sample comprised sorted CD4+, CD8+, or CD8+CD57+ T cells (not recorded which) from PBMCs. The receptors stem from a human donor in good health, serving as a control.

This clonotype has a single count. This chain links TRBV7-6 with TRBJ2-5; 16 bases match TRBD2. The length of the CDR3 is 17 residues. CDR1 and CDR2 (germline): SGHVS, FNYEAQ. V lost 5 bases, J lost 1 base, and 4 bases stayed unmatched. CDR3 sequence reads: CASSVGLAGGLQETQYF. In DNA form, the CDR3 reads TGTGCCAGCAGCGTGGGACTAGCGGGGGGGCTCCAAGAGACCCAGTACTTC.

This clonotype showed up many times. This sequence joins TRBV24-1 and TRBJ1-2; 7 bases match TRBD1. CDR1 KGHDR and CDR2 SFDVKD come from the germline V gene. The CDR3 sequence is 14 residues long. V gave up 4 bases and J gave up 6 bases; unmatched junction bases: 7. CDR3 region: CATSDFNRGNGYTF. CDR3 in DNA: TGTGCCACCAGTGACTTCAACAGGGGCAATGGCTACACCTTC.

The sample holds a few counts of this clonotype. This chain links TRBV10-2 with TRBJ2-3; D is undetermined. CDR3 length: 11 residues. Germline-derived CDR1 and CDR2 are WSHSY and SAAADI. Between the trimmed V and J ends, which lost 2 bases and 6 bases, there was a span of 3 bases. CDR3: CASSESDTQYF. In DNA, the CDR3 is TGCGCCAGCAGTGAGAGCGATACGCAGTATTTT.

This chain uses TRBV6-6 with TRBJ2-7; TRBD2 is a possible D gene (6 bases). Germline-derived CDR1 and CDR2 are MNHNY and SVGAGI (reference sequence). The V gene lost 4 bases and the J gene lost 2 bases, with 12 bases spanning the gap. The CDR3 length is 14 residues. The CDR3 spells CASSWDSGPYEQYF. CDR3 in DNA: TGTGCCAGCAGTTGGGATAGCGGTCCCTACGAGCAGTACTTC.

The CDR3, as DNA: TGTGCCACCAGTGATTTGCCCGGGACAGTCAATGAAAAACTGTTTTTT. Amino acid sequence: CATSDLPGTVNEKLFF. The V gene is TRBV24-1, the J gene TRBJ1-4; 7 bases are shared with TRBD1. Germline CDR1 reads KGHDR; CDR2 reads SFDVKD. The ends lost 0 bases at V and 5 bases at J; junction bases unmatched: 5. The CDR3 has 16 residues.

This clonotype was seen repeatedly, ten times or more. The J gene is TRBJ1-1, the V gene TRBV25-1; possible D gene TRBD1, 5 bases. The germline V gene has CDR1 MGHDK and CDR2 SYGVNS. V lost 6 bases and J 0 bases, leaving 8 bases between the germline ends. The CDR3 loop spans 13 amino acids. This CDR3 reads CASRGLLNTEAFF. DNA for the CDR3: TGTGCCAGCAGGGGACTCCTGAACACTGAAGCTTTCTTT.

V is TRBV6-2 or TRBV6-3 and J is TRBJ2-7, with TRBD1 matching over 9 bases. The CDR3 is made up of 14 amino acids. V was pared by 6 bases and J by 3 bases, with 6 bases of the junction left unmatched. CDR1 MNHEY and CDR2 SVGEGT come from the germline V gene. The DNA of the CDR3 is TGTGCCAGCAGAGACCAGACAGGGGGCTACGAGCAGTACTTC. Translated, it gives CASRDQTGGYEQYF.

The chain joins TRBV29-1 to TRBJ2-1; 10 bases align to TRBD2. The junction had 13 bases not matched to a gene; V was cut back by 4 bases and J by 7 bases. This CDR3 has 16 amino acids. Germline V lookup: CDR1 SQVTM, CDR2 ANQGSEA. CDR3 sequence (DNA): TGCAGCGTTGCTAAGGCGTTAGCGGGGGGTTTAAATGAGCAGTTCTTC. This encodes CSVAKALAGGLNEQFF.